Listed here is a single T cell receptor beta chain. These data originate in a study of blood T cells in healthy people across ages. Then a second PCR, running roughly 7 to 11 cycles, was carried out with a sample-barcoded 5' primer and a J-beta primer mix. TCRdb used MiXCR to reprocess the 5' RACE reads, holding one entry per CDR3 protein. Here the sample spans some 550,000 distinct CDR3 sequences, around half being singletons. Germline V gene data show CDR1 as SQVTM and CDR2 as ANQGSEA. The CDR3 loop spans 13 amino acids. Deletions cut 4 bases from V and 6 bases from J, with 13 bases between. The chain is built from TRBV29-1 and TRBJ2-1, with a tentative D call TRBD2 (5 bases). This clonotype originated in a man of 80 years or more in good health. The sequencing sample was made of blood. The CDR3 is CSVGITRVNEQFF. The CDR3 bases are TGCAGCGTTGGGATAACTAGGGTCAATGAGCAGTTCTTC.